This T cell receptor (beta chain) stems from a study of beta chain features in type 1 diabetes. Study-wide findings and caveats: Any HLA effect on TCRB rearrangement was left unresolved by small sub-analyses. Shorter TCRB CDR3s, moderately but significantly so, marked every one of the four CD4+ subsets in Type 1 diabetes patients.

What was sequenced were expressed TCRB transcripts, since all of the isolated RNA had been reverse transcribed. Sequenced by immunoSEQ multiplex PCR; TCRdb stores in-frame clones only, minus some. Among roughly 260,000 clones, roughly 10% were seen once, and the ten largest hold over 0.015%. Germline CDR1 is SNHLY and CDR2 is FYNNEI. The CDR3 length is 11 residues. V trimming: 5 bases; J trimming: 11 bases; junction bases outside the gene matches: 5. A note on this clone: Its cognate antigen is unknown.

The sample consisted of naive CD4+ T cells from blood. The receptor comes from a man aged 25 to 40 with type 1 diabetes. The chain couples TRBV2 to TRBJ2-7; 8 nucleotides align to TRBD1. The CDR3 reads CASSLGQVEYF. As DNA, the CDR3 is TGTGCCAGCAGTTTGGGACAGGTGGAGTACTTC.